Listed below are T cell receptor beta chains from one sample, sequenced in a study of blood T cell repertoires in COVID-19. This table comes from immunoSEQ multiplex PCR, and its TCRdb copy is limited to in-frame clones, with some not included. The repertoire consists of about 210,000 clones, with 88% occurring once and the leading ten covering under 0.9%. The sample was peripheral blood. Receptors originate from a middle-aged man with acute or convalescent COVID-19. Both conserved end residues are part of each CDR3. The D gene is left open where the match is weak. A clone size is listed for some rows: how often the clone was seen (once, few, many), or a class if it is expanded.

D gene: TRBD2; clone size: -; V gene: TRBV2; J gene: TRBJ2-1; CDR3 protein: CASRSGLAGGHNEQFF; CDR3 DNA: TGTGCCAGCAGATCGGGACTAGCGGGGGGCCATAATGAGCAGTTCTTC
D gene: -; clone size: -; V gene: TRBV5-1; J gene: TRBJ1-1; CDR3 protein: CASKNRGGNTEAFF; CDR3 DNA: TGCGCCAGCAAAAATAGGGGCGGGAACACTGAAGCTTTCTTT
D gene: -; clone size: -; V gene: TRBV28; J gene: TRBJ1-4; CDR3 protein: CASSLGGKNEKLFF; CDR3 DNA: TGTGCCAGCAGTTTAGGGGGGAAGAATGAAAAACTGTTTTTT
D gene: -; clone size: -; V gene: TRBV4-1; J gene: TRBJ1-2; CDR3 protein: CASSQDPAGNYGYTF; CDR3 DNA: TGCGCCAGCAGCCAAGATCCCGCCGGGAACTATGGCTACACCTTC
D gene: TRBD2; clone size: few; V gene: TRBV25-1; J gene: TRBJ2-1; CDR3 protein: CASTPSGNRAYNEQFF; CDR3 DNA: TGTGCCAGCACGCCTAGCGGCAATCGCGCCTACAATGAGCAGTTCTTC
D gene: TRBD1; clone size: -; V gene: TRBV5-1; J gene: TRBJ1-1; CDR3 protein: CASSLGQGRPDTEAFF; CDR3 DNA: TGCGCCAGCAGCTTGGGACAGGGGCGTCCGGACACTGAAGCTTTCTTT
D gene: TRBD1; clone size: -; V gene: TRBV19; J gene: TRBJ1-1; CDR3 protein: CASRERQGLNTEAFF; CDR3 DNA: TGTGCCAGTAGAGAGAGACAGGGTTTGAACACTGAAGCTTTCTTT
D gene: -; clone size: once; V gene: TRBV5-1; J gene: TRBJ2-1; CDR3 protein: CASSLNHNEQFF; CDR3 DNA: TGCGCCAGCAGCCTAAACCACAATGAGCAGTTCTTC
D gene: -; clone size: -; V gene: TRBV11-1; J gene: TRBJ2-6; CDR3 protein: CASSFQGLSGANVLTF; CDR3 DNA: TGTGCCAGCAGCTTCCAGGGATTATCTGGGGCCAACGTCCTGACTTTC
D gene: TRBD1; clone size: once; V gene: TRBV6-5; J gene: TRBJ1-6; CDR3 protein: CASSYSRQGYNSPLHF; CDR3 DNA: TGTGCCAGCAGTTACTCACGACAGGGGTACAATTCACCCCTCCACTTT
D gene: -; clone size: -; V gene: TRBV28; J gene: TRBJ2-3; CDR3 protein: CASSFLPLNAVPSTDTQYF; CDR3 DNA: TGTGCCAGCAGTTTCTTACCCCTTAATGCGGTTCCGTCCACAGATACGCAGTATTTT
D gene: -; clone size: -; V gene: TRBV18; J gene: TRBJ2-7; CDR3 protein: CASSPSMRDEQYF; CDR3 DNA: TGTGCCAGCTCACCATCGATGAGGGACGAGCAGTACTTC
D gene: -; clone size: -; V gene: TRBV4-1; J gene: TRBJ1-1; CDR3 protein: CASSQVGGTEAFF; CDR3 DNA: TGCGCCAGCAGCCAAGTAGGCGGGACTGAAGCTTTCTTT
D gene: TRBD1; clone size: -; V gene: TRBV28; J gene: TRBJ1-2; CDR3 protein: CASSQGALGYTF; CDR3 DNA: TGTGCCAGCAGTCAGGGGGCGTTAGGCTACACCTTC
D gene: -; clone size: -; V gene: TRBV7-2; J gene: TRBJ2-5; CDR3 protein: CASSLERGQETQYF; CDR3 DNA: TGTGCCAGCAGCTTAGAAAGGGGACAAGAGACCCAGTACTTC
D gene: -; clone size: -; V gene: TRBV15; J gene: TRBJ2-5; CDR3 protein: CATSRAPQGPLQETQYF; CDR3 DNA: TGTGCCACCAGCAGAGCCCCACAGGGTCCCCTCCAAGAGACCCAGTACTTC
D gene: -; clone size: -; V gene: TRBV7-2; J gene: TRBJ2-4; CDR3 protein: CASSRTRIAKNIQYF; CDR3 DNA: TGTGCCAGCAGCCGGACACGAATAGCCAAAAACATTCAGTACTTC
D gene: -; clone size: -; V gene: TRBV7-2; J gene: TRBJ1-2; CDR3 protein: CASSFTEGYGYTF; CDR3 DNA: TGTGCCAGCAGCTTCACGGAGGGCTATGGCTACACCTTC
D gene: -; clone size: -; V gene: TRBV7-9; J gene: TRBJ2-5; CDR3 protein: CASGQSQETQYF; CDR3 DNA: TGTGCCAGCGGACAGTCCCAAGAGACCCAGTACTTC
D gene: TRBD2; clone size: once; V gene: TRBV5-1; J gene: TRBJ2-3; CDR3 protein: CASSLGSGRTDTQYF; CDR3 DNA: TGCGCCAGCAGCTTGGGTAGCGGGCGCACAGATACGCAGTATTTT
D gene: TRBD2; clone size: -; V gene: TRBV28; J gene: TRBJ2-1; CDR3 protein: CASSLRTSWDNEQFF; CDR3 DNA: TGTGCCAGCAGTTTAAGGACTAGCTGGGACAATGAGCAGTTCTTC
D gene: -; clone size: -; V gene: TRBV7-2; J gene: TRBJ2-4; CDR3 protein: CASSGGIAKNIQYF; CDR3 DNA: TGTGCCAGCAGCGGCGGAATAGCCAAAAACATTCAGTACTTC
D gene: TRBD1; clone size: once; V gene: TRBV28; J gene: TRBJ2-1; CDR3 protein: CASSPPGQPMRNEQFF; CDR3 DNA: TGTGCCAGCAGTCCACCGGGACAGCCTATGAGGAATGAGCAGTTCTTC
D gene: TRBD1; clone size: -; V gene: TRBV28; J gene: TRBJ2-7; CDR3 protein: CASSLDLGQASYEQYF; CDR3 DNA: TGTGCCAGCAGTTTGGACCTAGGACAGGCCTCCTACGAGCAGTACTTC
D gene: TRBD2; clone size: -; V gene: TRBV7-2; J gene: TRBJ2-7; CDR3 protein: CASSSTSGSTYEQYF; CDR3 DNA: TGTGCCAGCAGCTCTACTAGCGGGAGTACCTACGAGCAGTACTTC
D gene: -; clone size: -; V gene: TRBV7-9; J gene: TRBJ2-3; CDR3 protein: CAGRPDSGDTQYF; CDR3 DNA: TGTGCCGGCAGGCCGGATAGCGGAGATACGCAGTATTTT